The 3 T cell receptor beta chains presented below share a single source sample, sequenced in a study of shared clonotypes between healthy human individuals. Here immunoSEQ multiplex PCR was the method, and the copy in TCRdb shows in-frame clones only, minus some. The sample has 2 million to 2.5 million clones, 85% to 95% seen once. Sequencing used naive CD4+ T cells from PBMCs. Indicated subset: CD45RA+ positively selected. All receptors derive from a man aged 18 to 35 in good health. Some clones in this sample may be carry-over from other donors' samples.

The J gene is TRBJ1-3, the V gene TRBV29-1; unclear D gene. Germline lookup yields CDR1 SQVTM and CDR2 ANQGSEA. Trimming took off 7 bases at V and 7 bases at J, with 11 bases between the two ends. This CDR3 spans 11 amino acids. The DNA for the CDR3 is TGCAGCGCCACCGCGGGGAACACCATATATTTT. It yields the protein CSATAGNTIYF.

The gene calls are TRBV29-1 and TRBJ2-1, with 11 bases lining up with TRBD2. V shed 3 bases and J 4 bases; nucleotides not matched to a gene: 8. Germline loops: CDR1 SQVTM, CDR2 ANQGSEA. This CDR3 spans 16 amino acids. CDR3 amino acids: CSVDLTSGRTYNEQFF. For the CDR3, the DNA is TGCAGCGTTGACCTTACTAGCGGGAGAACGTACAATGAGCAGTTCTTC.

The chain has TRBV5-1 and TRBJ2-1, with D unresolved. CDR3 length equals 13 residues. CDR1 SGHRS and CDR2 YFSETQ come from the germline V gene. Trimming took off 2 bases at V and 5 bases at J, with 8 bases between the two ends. The CDR3 loop reads CASSFQMDNEQFF. The CDR3 region has the DNA TGCGCCAGCAGCTTCCAGATGGACAATGAGCAGTTCTTC.